The 23 T cell receptor beta chains given below trace back to one sample, sequenced in a study of CD8 T cells in ankylosing spondylitis. Notes on the study in general: Ankylosing spondylitis blood appeared to be characterized by a TCR beta motif of eight highly homologous variants.

Antigen specificity for these receptors is unknown. MiXCR, run by TCRdb on the 5' RACE reads, gives a single entry per CDR3 protein. The data show some 840,000 distinct CDR3 sequences, with approximately 10% seen just once and 0.45% to 0.6% held by the top ten. Sequenced sample: blood, either unsorted or a sorted T cell fraction (not recorded which). The receptors were sampled from a male donor with ankylosing spondylitis.

This clonotype came up a few times. The rearrangement uses TRBV6-5 and TRBJ2-1; 7 nucleotides line up with TRBD2. The CDR3 loop spans 17 amino acids. Germline CDR1 reads MNHEY; CDR2 reads SVGAGI. V gave up 0 bases and J gave up 6 bases; unmatched junction bases: 11. CDR3 loop: CASSYSTPAGWTNEQFF. In nucleotides, the CDR3 is TGTGCCAGCAGTTACTCGACCCCAGCGGGGTGGACCAATGAGCAGTTCTTC.

This clonotype was found a few times. The V gene is TRBV20-1, the J gene TRBJ2-5, with D perhaps matching TRBD2 (6 bases). Germline CDR1 and CDR2: DFQATT and SNEGSKA (reference sequence). Trimming left V 1 base short and J 1 base short, with 13 bases between. This CDR3 is 15 amino acids long. CDR3 nucleotides: TGCAGTGCTAGAGTAGGGGCTAGCGCCCAAGAGACCCAGTACTTC. Translation: CSARVGASAQETQYF.

This clonotype was counted a few times. V usage is TRBV10-3 and J usage is TRBJ2-3, with 7 bases fitting TRBD2. The length of the CDR3 is 17 residues. V was clipped by 5 bases and J by 0 bases; unmatched bases: 11. Germline V gene sequence: CDR1 ENHRY, CDR2 SYGVKD. CDR3 sequence reads: CAISPLTGGFSTDTQYF. In DNA form, the CDR3 reads TGTGCCATCAGTCCATTAACGGGAGGCTTTAGCACAGATACGCAGTATTTT.

This clonotype was seen a few times. The chain couples TRBV11-2 to TRBJ2-5, with 8 nucleotides matching TRBD1. J lost 2 bases, V lost 5 bases, and 7 bases had no gene match. Germline CDR1 reads SGHAT; CDR2 reads FQNNGV. This CDR3 contains 15 residues. This CDR3 reads CASSARTGWQETQYF. The CDR3 nucleotides read TGTGCCAGCAGCGCCAGGACAGGGTGGCAAGAGACCCAGTACTTC. The whole variable domain, remainder taken from reference TRBV11-2 and TRBJ2-5, is EAGVAQSPRYKIIEKRQSVAFWCNPISGHATLYWYQQILGQGPKLLIQFQNNGVVDDSQLPKDRFSAERLKGVDSTLKIQPAKLEDSAVYLCASSARTGWQETQYFGPGTRLLVL.

The V and J genes are TRBV4-2 and TRBJ2-3, with no clear D. V lost 0 bases and J 6 bases, leaving 7 bases between the germline ends. The CDR3 contains 13 residues. The germline V gene encodes CDR1 LGHNA and CDR2 YNFKEQ. In DNA, the CDR3 is TGTGCCAGCAGCCAAGACAGGTCGGATACGCAGTATTTT. Its protein product is CASSQDRSDTQYF.

J is TRBJ2-4 and V is TRBV7-2; D gene uncertain. This CDR3 has 15 residues. Trimming removed 5 bases from V and 1 base from J, with 12 bases in between. Germline lookup yields CDR1 SGHTA and CDR2 FQGNSA. The CDR3 here is CASSPVGVAKNIQYF. In nucleotides, the CDR3 is TGTGCCAGCAGCCCAGTAGGAGTGGCCAAAAACATTCAGTACTTC.

This clonotype was counted only a few times. The CDR3 coding sequence is TGTGCCAGCAGCGCCAGGACACCCGGGGAGCCCCAGCATTTT. The encoded protein is CASSARTPGEPQHF. The chain links TRBV7-2 to TRBJ1-5; D might be TRBD1 (5 bases). Per germline, CDR1 SGHTA and CDR2 FQGNSA. The CDR3 sequence is 14 residues long. V lost 5 bases, J lost 8 bases, and 16 bases lay in between. The variable domain in full, with the rest retrieved from reference TRBV7-2 and TRBJ1-5, is GAGVSQSPSNKVTEKGKDVELRCDPISGHTALYWYRQSLGQGLEFLIYFQGNSAPDKSGLPSDRFSAERTGGSVSTLTIQRTQQEDSAVYLCASSARTPGEPQHFGDGTRLSIL.

In its sample, this clonotype was seen a few times. The V call is TRBV5-5, the J call TRBJ1-1; TRBD1 is a possible D gene (6 bases). CDR1 is SGHKS, CDR2 YYEKEE, per germline (reference sequence). Deletions cut 3 bases from V and 1 base from J, with 13 bases between. The CDR3 loop spans 15 amino acids. The chain's CDR3 is CASSSGVGENTEAFF. The DNA for the CDR3 is TGTGCCAGCAGCTCAGGGGTTGGGGAGAACACTGAAGCTTTCTTT.

This clonotype was detected only a few times. The germline gene is not matched at one end of the junction; a read error may be the cause. The chain uses TRBV6-6 and TRBJ1-1, with D hard to call. CDR1 and CDR2 from the germline V gene are MNHNY and SVGAGI (reference sequence). CDR3 length: 12 amino acids. CDR3 nucleotide sequence: TGTGCCAGCAGGCCCCGCCAGGTGAACGTAGTCTTT. Its protein is CASRPRQVNVVF.

This clonotype was seen once. The genes are TRBV5-4 and TRBJ2-1, with D possibly TRBD1 on 6 matching bases. The V gene's germline CDR1 is SGHNT and CDR2 YYREEE (reference sequence). This CDR3 is built from 13 residues. Between the trimmed V and J ends, which lost 4 bases and 9 bases, there was a span of 14 bases. In DNA, the CDR3 is TGTGCCAGCAGCCAGGACAGCTCTCTTGAGCAGTTCTTC. Its translation: CASSQDSSLEQFF.

The genes are TRBV28 and TRBJ2-5; unclear D gene. V lost 7 bases and J 7 bases, leaving 22 bases between the germline ends. Germline CDR1 reads MDHEN; CDR2 reads SYDVKM. The CDR3 has 15 residues. In nucleotides, the CDR3 is TGTGCCAGCACCACTCGGTGGAGTCCGCGACGGACCCAGTACTTC. As protein: CASTTRWSPRRTQYF.

The genes are TRBV9 and TRBJ2-3, with 8 bases lining up with TRBD2. The germline V gene encodes CDR1 SGDLS and CDR2 YYNGEE. V shed 1 base, J shed 2 bases, and the junction held 3 bases outside the gene matches. The CDR3 contains 15 residues. CDR3 loop: CASSVTSGLTDTQYF. DNA for the CDR3: TGTGCCAGCAGCGTAACTAGCGGACTCACAGATACGCAGTATTTT. Variable domain in full (rest from reference TRBV9 and TRBJ2-3): DSGVTQTPKHLITATGQRVTLRCSPRSGDLSVYWYQQSLDQGLQFLIQYYNGEERAKGNILERFSAQQFPDLHSELNLSSLELGDSALYFCASSVTSGLTDTQYFGPGTRLTVL.

The J gene is TRBJ2-5, the V gene TRBV7-2; 10 bases align to TRBD2. Trimming at V came to 3 bases and at J to 6 bases, leaving 7 bases not matched to a gene. Germline CDR1 reads SGHTA; CDR2 reads FQGNSA. CDR3 length: 15 amino acids. The CDR3 loop reads CASSFRGLAAQTQYF. CDR3 nucleotide sequence: TGTGCCAGCAGCTTCCGAGGACTAGCGGCGCAGACCCAGTACTTC.

This clonotype was seen ten or more times. The V and J genes are TRBV5-1 and TRBJ2-5; D unresolved. This CDR3 contains 13 residues. V lost 0 bases to trimming and J lost 4 bases, with 7 bases between them. CDR1 is SGHRS, CDR2 YFSETQ, per germline. CDR3 coding DNA: TGCGCCAGCAGCTTGGGTTCCGGAGAGACCCAGTACTTC. It specifies CASSLGSGETQYF.

The chain recombines TRBV24-1 with TRBJ2-3, with TRBD1 matching over 8 bases. The length of the CDR3 is 16 residues. Unmatched junction bases numbered 7, after V lost 4 bases and J lost 2 bases. Germline CDR1 and CDR2: KGHDR and SFDVKD. The DNA for the CDR3 is TGTGCCACCAGTGAGTACCGGGACAGGTCCACAGATACGCAGTATTTT. Residues: CATSEYRDRSTDTQYF.

This clonotype came up a few times. This chain connects TRBV4-3 to TRBJ2-1, with D possibly TRBD2 on 5 matching bases. V dropped 0 bases and J dropped 8 bases, with 17 bases sitting between them. The CDR3 is 16 residues long. CDR1 is LGHNA and CDR2 is YSLEER in the germline V gene. For the CDR3, the DNA is TGCGCCAGCAGCCAAGAGAGGCTAGCAGTTTCTCATGAGCAGTTCTTC. This encodes CASSQERLAVSHEQFF.

For the CDR3, the DNA is TGTGCCAGCAGCCCGGCCGGCCCTAATGAAAAACTGTTTTTT. Translated: CASSPAGPNEKLFF. The gene calls are TRBV7-2 and TRBJ1-4; no clear D. The germline V gene has CDR1 SGHTA and CDR2 FQGNSA. The CDR3 consists of 14 residues. Between the trimmed V and J ends, which lost 5 bases and 3 bases, there was a span of 10 bases.

A note on this clonotype: The conserved phenylalanine or tryptophan normally closing the CDR3 is absent here, so this likely arose from a read error. The chain uses TRBV6-5 and TRBJ1-1; 7 bases align to TRBD1. The ends lost 2 bases at V and 4 bases at J; junction bases unmatched: 16. Germline assignment: CDR1 MNHEY and CDR2 SVGAGI. The CDR3 has 18 amino acids. CDR3 region: CASSYTPPTGMGGTEAFY. The CDR3, as DNA: TGTGCCAGCAGTTACACTCCGCCGACAGGGATGGGGGGCACTGAAGCTTTCTAT.

This clonotype was found many times. The chain couples TRBV7-2 to TRBJ1-5, with D unresolved. The CDR3 spans 16 residues. CDR1 SGHTA and CDR2 FQGNSA come from the germline V gene. Trimming stripped 3 bases from V and 1 base from J, with 13 bases between. The CDR3 loop is CASSFSVASSNQPQHF. CDR3 DNA sequence: TGTGCCAGCAGCTTTAGCGTAGCCTCCAGCAATCAGCCCCAGCATTTT.

The chain joins TRBV6-1 to TRBJ2-1, with D hard to call. The CDR3 sequence is 13 residues long. V was trimmed by 10 bases and J by 0 bases, leaving 10 bases between them. Germline V lookup: CDR1 MNHNS, CDR2 SASEGT. The CDR3 here is CAIGRSSYNEQFF. In DNA form, the CDR3 reads TGTGCCATTGGAAGGAGCTCCTACAATGAGCAGTTCTTC.

This clonotype was picked up many times. The chain combines TRBV6-5 with TRBJ1-5; 9 bases map to TRBD1. CDR3 length: 17 residues. Germline lookup yields CDR1 MNHEY and CDR2 SVGAGI. Trimming removed 3 bases from V and 0 bases from J; junction bases left unmatched: 6. The DNA of the CDR3 is TGTGCCAGCAGTTATTCCTGGACAGGGGCTAGCAATCAGCCCCAGCATTTT. Protein sequence: CASSYSWTGASNQPQHF.

This clonotype was observed many times. J is TRBJ1-1 and V is TRBV5-1; D ambiguous. Germline V CDR1 and CDR2: SGHRS, YFSETQ. The germline V and J ends were trimmed by 0 bases and 2 bases, with 11 bases remaining between them. This CDR3 region has 15 residues. The CDR3 nucleotides are TGCGCCAGCAGCTTGGGTGCAGGAGGAAACACTGAAGCTTTCTTT. Translating gives CASSLGAGGNTEAFF.

The chain couples TRBV5-1 to TRBJ2-1; D possibly corresponds to TRBD1 (6 bases). The CDR3 totals 16 residues. Trimming left V 2 bases short and J 2 bases short, with 14 bases between. Germline V gene sequence: CDR1 SGHRS, CDR2 YFSETQ. The CDR3 DNA follows: TGCGCCAGCAGCTTAGGGGGACATGTTACCTACAATGAGCAGTTCTTC. The encoded protein is CASSLGGHVTYNEQFF.